Described below is a single T cell receptor (beta chain) sequence and its context. Antigen: not known. The germline V gene encodes CDR1 LGHNA and CDR2 YSLEER. CDR3 length: 15 residues. Trimming stripped 3 bases from V and 3 bases from J, with 14 bases between. The PCR used 60 Vbeta and 13 Jbeta primers. Some clones are missing from TCRdb's copy, which holds only in-frame ones; the method was immunoSEQ multiplex PCR. The profile covers roughly 140,000 clones, with around 9.6% appearing a single time and 1.8% taken by the ten largest. The record originates from a study of cytomegalovirus exposure and HLA in healthy donors. Study conclusions and caveats: Earlier analysis looked at TCR beta V segments, and most were productive about 87% or about 30% of the time. Presence/absence analyses assumed roughly uniform sequencing depth across donors, which may not hold. Common viral pathogens seemed, in a later analysis, to connect with several of the most significant clusters.

Sequenced: PBMCs. This TCR derives from a male donor in good health and CMV-seronegative. The chain employs TRBV4-3 and TRBJ1-2; possible D gene TRBD1, 6 bases. The chain's CDR3 is CASSQADRTYYGYTF. The CDR3 region has the DNA TGCGCCAGCAGCCAGGCTGACAGGACCTACTATGGCTACACCTTC.